The 30 T cell receptor beta chains below come from one sample, sequenced in a study of beta chain features in type 1 diabetes. General study results and limits: Among patients with Type 1 diabetes, TCRB CDR3s were moderately but significantly shorter in every one of the four CD4+ subsets.

The sequenced template was cDNA made from the entire isolated RNA. Sequenced by immunoSEQ multiplex PCR; TCRdb stores in-frame clones only, minus some. The sample has a few hundred thousand clones; over 8.5% are singletons. These receptors are not linked to any known antigen. Source material: central memory CD4+ T cells from blood. Receptors originate from a man in his thirties or forties with type 1 diabetes.

The V gene is TRBV6-6, the J gene TRBJ2-3; TRBD1 matches at 12 bases. Germline trimming cut 5 bases from V and 8 bases from J; bases unmatched to any gene: 11. Germline V CDR1 and CDR2: MNHNY, SVGAGI (reference sequence). The CDR3 has 16 amino acids. In DNA, the CDR3 is TGTGCCAGCAGTACGGAGGGGACAGGGGGCAGGGGTACGCAGTATTTT. This translates into CASSTEGTGGRGTQYF.

V is TRBV18 and J is TRBJ2-5, with D possibly being TRBD1 (6 bases). The CDR3 is 15 residues long. Trimming cost V 3 bases and J 2 bases, with 13 bases left between them. Per germline, CDR1 KGHSH and CDR2 LQKENI. The CDR3 DNA reads as TGTGCCAGCTCACCTCTACAGGGCGATCAAGAGACCCAGTACTTC. It codes for CASSPLQGDQETQYF.

Only a few counts were recorded for this clone. This chain uses TRBV7-2 with TRBJ2-7; 11 nucleotides match TRBD1. The J segment lost 5 bases and the V segment lost 1 base, leaving 7 bases of the junction unmatched. Germline CDR1 SGHTA, CDR2 FQGNSA. The CDR3 runs to 16 residues. The CDR3 DNA sequence: TGTGCCAGCAGCTTAGTAGGGACAGGGGGATATGACGAGCAGTACTTC. Residues: CASSLVGTGGYDEQYF.

The sample holds a few counts of this clone. The J gene is TRBJ2-3, the V gene TRBV7-9; D gene uncertain. There are 14 residues in the CDR3. V was shortened by 3 bases and J by 4 bases, with 11 bases between the two germline ends. The germline V gene has CDR1 SEHNR and CDR2 FQNEAQ (reference sequence). CDR3 amino acids: CASSLHQIADTQYF. CDR3 DNA: TGTGCCAGCAGCTTGCATCAGATAGCAGATACGCAGTATTTT.

In its sample, this clone was seen a few times. V usage is TRBV7-9 and J usage is TRBJ2-5, with D maybe TRBD1 (5 bases). Near its end, the DNA agrees better with TRBJ2-7, so the J call may be wrong. CDR3 size: 11 residues. Germline V lookup: CDR1 SEHNR, CDR2 FQNEAQ (reference sequence). The CDR3 here is CASSWGDEQYF. In nucleotides, the CDR3 is TGTGCCAGCAGCTGGGGCGACGAGCAGTACTTC.

This clone was seen more than once but under ten times. J is TRBJ2-2 and V is TRBV28; D possibly uses TRBD1 or TRBD2 (6 bases each). Germline assignment: CDR1 MDHEN and CDR2 SYDVKM. The ends were cut back, 7 bases at V and 7 bases at J, with 10 bases in the middle. CDR3 length: 12 amino acids. The DNA for the CDR3 is TGTGCCAGCAAAGGGGGGCTCGGGGAGCTGTTTTTT. It yields the protein CASKGGLGELFF.

This clone turned up a few times. The genes are TRBV27 and TRBJ2-4; the match to TRBD1 covers 7 bases. CDR1 is MNHEY and CDR2 is SMNVEV in the germline V gene (reference sequence). With V trimmed by 5 bases and J by 5 bases, 6 bases remained unmatched. CDR3 length: 14 residues. This chain's CDR3 is CASSMTGPQNIQYF. In DNA, the CDR3 is TGTGCCAGCAGTATGACAGGGCCCCAAAACATTCAGTACTTC.

This clone has just a few counts. The genes are TRBV27 and TRBJ2-1; 10 bases line up with TRBD2. Germline V gene lookup returns CDR1 MNHEY and CDR2 SMNVEV (reference sequence). Trimming took 5 bases from V and 7 from J; bases not matched to a gene: 8. The CDR3 has 15 amino acids. The CDR3 loop reads CASSLLAGAGNEQFF. The CDR3 DNA follows: TGTGCCAGCAGTCTCCTAGCGGGAGCTGGGAATGAGCAGTTCTTC.

The CDR3 reads CASSDPGQDITGELFF. As DNA, the CDR3 is TGTGCCAGCAGTGATCCGGGACAGGACATCACCGGGGAGCTGTTTTTT. This chain joins TRBV6-1 and TRBJ2-2; 8 bases agree with TRBD1. CDR1 and CDR2 from the germline V gene are MNHNS and SASEGT. The CDR3 is made up of 16 amino acids. V dropped 3 bases and J dropped 4; count of bases not matched to a gene: 7.

V is TRBV5-1 and J is TRBJ2-5; 7 bases are a match to TRBD1. Germline assignment: CDR1 SGHRS and CDR2 YFSETQ. V shed 0 bases and J 4 bases; nucleotides not matched to a gene: 6. The CDR3 covers 15 residues. The CDR3 protein is CASSLATGVGETQYF. The CDR3 nucleotides are TGCGCCAGCAGCTTGGCCACAGGGGTAGGAGAGACCCAGTACTTC.

This clone was counted only a few times. One end of the junction is discordant with germline, which a read error may explain. V and J are TRBV10-3 and TRBJ2-7; TRBD2 aligns across 13 bases. Germline V gene data show CDR1 as ENHRY and CDR2 as SYGVKD. The length of the CDR3 is 14 residues. CDR3 residues: CASSPGTSGAEQYF. The CDR3 DNA is TGTGCCAGCAGTCCTGGGACTAGCGGGGCTGAGCAGTACTTC.

This clone was observed a few times. The rearrangement links TRBV7-8 to TRBJ1-5; 10 bases fit TRBD1. Germline assignment: CDR1 SGHVS and CDR2 FQNEAQ. V was clipped by 4 bases and J by 5 bases; unmatched bases: 5. The CDR3 is made up of 15 amino acids. Written as DNA, the CDR3 is TGTGCCAGCAGCTCCGGGACAGGGGCAGATCAGCCCCAGCATTTT. This codes for CASSSGTGADQPQHF.

This clone occurred many times. The gene calls are TRBV10-3 and TRBJ2-3, with D unclear. The CDR3 covers 14 residues. The germline V gene has CDR1 ENHRY and CDR2 SYGVKD. The germline V and J ends were trimmed by 2 bases and 5 bases, with 11 bases remaining between them. The DNA for the CDR3 is TGTGCCATCAGTGAGAGACCAGTGAGAGATACGCAGTATTTT. It specifies CAISERPVRDTQYF.

CDR3 sequence: CASSQTLSGSEAFF. The CDR3 nucleotides are TGTGCCAGCAGCCAGACCTTGTCCGGCTCTGAAGCTTTCTTT. The V gene is TRBV11-2, the J gene TRBJ1-1; the D is unclear. Germline V gene data show CDR1 as SGHAT and CDR2 as FQNNGV. This CDR3 contains 14 residues. V lost 5 bases to trimming and J lost 6 bases, with 16 bases between them.

The gene calls are TRBV5-3 and TRBJ2-3, with 11 bases matching TRBD2. TRBV5-3 is an ORF, with its function uncertain. The CDR3 covers 17 residues. The ends lost 5 bases at V and 3 bases at J; junction bases unmatched: 11. For the CDR3, the DNA is TGTGCCAGAAGTAGCGGGAGGGCCGACGTTGTAACAGATACGCAGTATTTT. As protein: CARSSGRADVVTDTQYF.

This clone has at least ten counts. This chain joins TRBV19 and TRBJ2-7; D gene ambiguous. This CDR3 region has 13 residues. The germline V gene encodes CDR1 LNHDA and CDR2 SQIVND (reference sequence). Trimming removed 3 bases at V and 3 bases at J, with 9 bases between. This CDR3 is CASSIRPDYEQYF. In DNA, the CDR3 is TGTGCCAGTAGTATTCGGCCAGACTACGAGCAGTACTTC.

This sequence joins TRBV29-1 and TRBJ2-5; 10 bases agree with TRBD2. The ends lost 2 bases at V and 4 bases at J; junction bases unmatched: 4. The germline V gene encodes CDR1 SQVTM and CDR2 ANQGSEA. The CDR3 consists of 14 residues. Written as DNA, the CDR3 is TGCAGCGTTGAAAGCGGGAGGGTCAGAGAGACCCAGTACTTC. Translating it yields CSVESGRVRETQYF.

The chain recombines TRBV30 with TRBJ1-4, with a tentative D call TRBD1 (5 bases). CDR1 is GTSNPN and CDR2 is SVGIG in the germline V gene (reference sequence). Trimming stripped 0 bases from V and 6 bases from J, with 14 bases between. CDR3 size: 15 residues. CDR3 in DNA: TGTGCCTGGAGTGTACTGGGGGGATGGGATGAAAAACTGTTTTTT. Protein product: CAWSVLGGWDEKLFF.

This clone was seen a handful of times. The chain is built from TRBV18 and TRBJ2-2, with D perhaps TRBD2 (6 bases). CDR3 size: 16 residues. Trimming cost V 5 bases and J 4 bases, with 17 bases left between them. Germline V gene sequence: CDR1 KGHSH, CDR2 LQKENI. The CDR3 DNA is TGTGCCAGCTCATCAAATTCGCGGAGGGGCACCGGGGAGCTGTTTTTT. It specifies CASSSNSRRGTGELFF.

This clone was counted only a few times. The rearrangement uses TRBV6-5 and TRBJ1-5; maybe TRBD1 (5 bases). V was shortened by 4 bases and J by 0 bases, with 10 bases between the two germline ends. Germline assignment: CDR1 MNHEY and CDR2 SVGAGI. CDR3 length equals 15 residues. The CDR3 region is CASSLTASSNQPQHF. Written as DNA, the CDR3 is TGTGCCAGCAGTTTGACAGCGTCTAGCAATCAGCCCCAGCATTTT.

The sample holds a few counts of this clone. The sample holds other DNA sequences that translate to the same CDR3. The V and J genes are TRBV7-2 and TRBJ2-3; D might be TRBD1 (6 bases). The CDR3 extends over 13 amino acids. Trimming pared 2 bases from V and 4 bases from J, leaving 7 bases between. Germline V CDR1 and CDR2: SGHTA, FQGNSA. Here the CDR3 reads CASSLTGPDTQYF. The CDR3 DNA reads TGTGCCAGCAGCTTAACAGGGCCAGATACGCAGTATTTT.

CDR3 sequence reads: CASSASQYGLAGVYEQYF. CDR3 DNA sequence: TGTGCCAGCAGTGCATCCCAATATGGACTAGCGGGAGTTTACGAGCAGTACTTC. The chain carries TRBV6-1 and TRBJ2-7; TRBD2 aligns across 13 bases. The CDR3 has 18 residues. The V gene end was trimmed by 4 bases and the J gene end by 4 bases; junction bases not matched to a gene: 13. From germline, CDR1 is MNHNS and CDR2 SASEGT.

This clone was counted between two and nine times. V gene TRBV7-2 combines with J gene TRBJ2-7; TRBD2 matches at 10 bases. Germline V gives CDR1 SGHTA, CDR2 FQGNSA. The CDR3 has 13 residues. With V trimmed by 10 bases and J by 2 bases, 5 bases remained unmatched. CDR3 loop: CAISSGRAYEQYF. CDR3 nucleotide sequence: TGTGCCATCTCAAGCGGGAGGGCCTACGAGCAGTACTTC.

This clone came up a few times. The chain uses TRBV5-1 and TRBJ2-7, with D perhaps matching TRBD1 or TRBD2 (5 bases each). The germline V and J ends were trimmed by 6 bases and 2 bases, with 18 bases remaining between them. CDR3 length equals 15 residues. Germline V gene lookup returns CDR1 SGHRS and CDR2 YFSETQ. For the CDR3, the DNA is TGCGCCAGCATGTACACCGGGACCCAGACCTACGAGCAGTACTTC. Translating it yields CASMYTGTQTYEQYF. Variable domain in full (rest from reference TRBV5-1 and TRBJ2-7): KAGVTQTPRYLIKTRGQQVTLSCSPISGHRSVSWYQQTPGQGLQFLFEYFSETQRNKGNFPGRFSGRQFSNSRSEMNVSTLELGDSALYLCASMYTGTQTYEQYFGPGTRLTVT.

A few counts support this clone. The chain has TRBV5-1 and TRBJ1-2, with TRBD1 matching 9 bases. Per the germline V gene, CDR1 is SGHRS and CDR2 is YFSETQ. This CDR3 has 14 amino acids. V was pared by 2 bases and J by 6 bases, with 5 bases of the junction left unmatched. The DNA of the CDR3 is TGCGCCAGCAGCTTTGGTGACAGGGGGAATGGCTACACCTTC. This encodes CASSFGDRGNGYTF.

As for this clone: The same CDR3 arises from other DNA sequences in this sample as well. The CDR3 DNA sequence: TGTGCCAGTAGTATCTCGGGGGCGCTAGGGGAGACCCAGTACTTC. Its protein is CASSISGALGETQYF. The rearrangement uses TRBV19 and TRBJ2-5, with D perhaps assigned TRBD1 or TRBD2 (6 bases each). V dropped 3 bases and J dropped 5 bases, with 16 bases sitting between them. CDR3 size: 15 residues. The germline V gene has CDR1 LNHDA and CDR2 SQIVND (reference sequence).

This clone was seen many times. J is TRBJ2-1 and V is TRBV2; D gene uncertain. This CDR3 has 12 amino acids. Per the germline V gene, CDR1 is SNHLY and CDR2 is FYNNEI. Trimming stripped 6 bases from V and 9 bases from J, with 12 bases between. The CDR3 region is CASRLGLGEQFF. The CDR3 DNA sequence: TGTGCCAGCAGGTTGGGCCTGGGTGAGCAGTTCTTC.

V gene TRBV27 combines with J gene TRBJ2-5; possibly TRBD1 for D (6 bases). The tail of the sequence fits TRBJ2-7 better, so the J call may be wrong. CDR1 is MNHEY, CDR2 SMNVEV, per germline (reference sequence). The CDR3 has 14 amino acids. CDR3 coding DNA: TGTGCAGCAGGGGCCATAATCAGTCCCTACGAGCAGTACTTC. It encodes CAAGAIISPYEQYF.

This clone was seen only a few times. The chain recombines TRBV6-1 with TRBJ1-3; D uncertain. CDR1 MNHNS and CDR2 SASEGT come from the germline V gene. V was cut by 4 bases and J by 0 bases, with 7 bases left in between. The CDR3 spans 14 residues. The CDR3 DNA reads as TGTGCCAGCAGTGGGGCCTTCTCTGGAAACACCATATATTTT. Amino acid sequence: CASSGAFSGNTIYF.

This clone was detected only a few times. The chain recombines TRBV6-1 with TRBJ2-1, with a weak D call TRBD2 (5 bases). Between the trimmed V and J ends, which lost 5 bases and 6 bases, there was a span of 8 bases. Germline loops: CDR1 MNHNS, CDR2 SASEGT. CDR3 length: 12 residues. The CDR3 bases are TGTGCCAGCAGTCCCGGACTCAATGAGCAGTTCTTC. Encoded protein: CASSPGLNEQFF.